The TCR beta chain under discussion was sequenced for a study of breast tumors, draining lymph nodes, adjacent tissues. Germline V gene data show CDR1 as SGHDT and CDR2 as YYEEEE. Trimming left V 7 bases short and J 9 bases short, with 11 bases between. The CDR3 has 11 residues. Study-level results: Tumors had less TCR diversity than lymph nodes, more than nontumor tissue.

MiXCR, run by TCRdb on the multiplex PCR reads, gives a single entry per CDR3 protein. The repertoire holds 50,000 to 85,000 distinct CDR3 sequences, with around two fifths as singletons. This clonotype was observed many times. Its antigen is as yet unknown. The source of this sequence is a female donor with breast cancer. Some clones in this sample may be carry-over from other donors' samples. J is TRBJ2-1 and V is TRBV5-6, with D unresolved. The specimen was breast tumor tissue. CDR3 region: CASYGNGEQFF. The CDR3 nucleotides read TGTGCCAGCTATGGGAATGGTGAGCAGTTCTTC. Full variable domain (outside the CDR3, taken from reference TRBV5-6 and TRBJ2-1): DAGVTQSPTHLIKTRGQQVTLRCSPKSGHDTVSWYQQALGQGPQFIFQYYEEEERQRGNFPDRFSGHQFPNYSSELNVNALLLGDSALYLCASYGNGEQFFGPGTRLTVL.